Reported below is one T cell receptor (beta chain). Time point reported: before trial treatment. These data belong to a study of low-dose radiotherapy and immunotherapy resistance in tumors. TRAV- and TRBV-specific primers were used for first-strand cDNA, which covered alpha and beta chains. Over about 19 PCR cycles, TCRs were amplified from a constant-region primer and V-primer adapter. Each CDR3 protein gets one entry after TCRdb re-called the reads with MiXCR. This sample has about 60,000 distinct CDR3 sequences, with 20% to 25% found just once. Germline values: CDR1 ENHRY, CDR2 SYGVKD. V dropped 6 bases and J dropped 5 bases, with 14 bases sitting between them. The CDR3 loop spans 14 amino acids.

This receptor was identified in a male donor with prostate cancer. The chain couples TRBV10-3 to TRBJ2-1, with D possibly being TRBD2 (6 bases). The sample here was PBMCs, taken before treatment. CDR3 sequence (DNA): TGTGCCATCAGGCGGGACGCCGGAAACAATGAGCAGTTCTTC. Translated, it gives CAIRRDAGNNEQFF.